This T cell receptor (beta chain) came from a study of T cell repertoires in cytomegalovirus infection. Study-wide background: Public TCR beta signatures marked donors with CMV infection and the matching HLA.

This CDR3 region has 14 residues. The germline V gene has CDR1 SQVTM and CDR2 ANQGSEA. TCRdb reanalysed the reads using MiXCR and keeps one entry per CDR3 protein. Seen here are roughly 150,000 distinct CDR3 sequences, roughly 15% observed once, and the top ten hold approximately 18%. As to this clonotype: As yet, its antigen is unknown. The junction differs from germline at one of its ends, possibly a read error.

The study's findings and limits: Dominating the ex vivo response were TCR beta clonotypes that were CMV-specific and HLA-C-restricted. Cumulated frequencies of public TCR beta families served to identify carriers of CMV plus the relevant HLA.

The gene calls are TRBV29-1 and TRBJ1-2; D is possibly TRBD1 (6 bases). This receptor was identified in a human donor in good health (CMV status not recorded). Some clones in this sample may be carry-over from other donors' samples. The sequencing input was CD8+ T cells from PBMCs. In nucleotides, the CDR3 is TGCAGCGTCGAAGGTCGGGACACTAACTATGGCTACACCTTC. Translation gives CSVEGRDTNYGYTF. Drawing the rest from reference TRBV29-1 and TRBJ1-2, the complete variable domain is SAVISQKPSRDICQRGTSLTIQCQVDSQVTMMFWYRQQPGQSLTLIATANQGSEATYESGFVIDKFPISRPNLTFSTLTVSNMSPEDSSIYLCSVEGRDTNYGYTFGSGTRLTVV.